The clone carrying this T cell receptor (beta chain) was seen at least ten times. Germline V gives CDR1 ENHRY, CDR2 SYGVKD. V gave up 4 bases and J gave up 0 bases, with 13 bases separating them. The CDR3 runs 16 residues. The source of the sample is a study of blood T cell repertoires in COVID-19. Authors' methods: Quantification of nucleated cells was approximated via reference gene primer amplification. Profiling relied on immunoSEQ multiplex PCR, and the TCRdb table lists in-frame clones only, not all of them. The V and J calls and clone size come from that table; D and trimming were worked out from the DNA. This sample has a few hundred thousand clones, with just under 90% found just once.

This TCR came from a woman aged 40-49 years with acute or convalescent COVID-19. The rearrangement uses TRBV10-3 and TRBJ2-1, with D tentatively TRBD2 (6 bases). The material sequenced was peripheral blood. This CDR3 is CAISGGEKRSYNEQFF. Here the CDR3 DNA reads TGTGCCATCAGTGGGGGGGAAAAGCGCTCCTACAATGAGCAGTTCTTC.